The text below deals with one T cell receptor beta chain. This clone is a singleton in its sample. What this receptor recognizes is not known. The sample holds no much larger clone one base away, and base qualities are not on file. This entry is derived from a study of PD-1 blockade in classical Hodgkin lymphoma (dated by TCRdb to about 2020). Regarding the complete study: Nivolumab dosing was 3 mg/kg intravenously every 2 weeks, continuing until either disease progression or unacceptable toxicity. The study used TCR beta sequencing and CyTOF to define a peripheral blood immune signature of response to PD-1 blockade in classical Hodgkin lymphoma.

The time point label on this specimen signifies: cycle 2 day 1 (C2D1) of nivolumab. Relapse after autologous stem cell transplantation had occurred in all trial patients, and cohorts A, B and C were distinguished by prior brentuximab vedotin exposure. A total of about 51 patients with relapsed/refractory classical Hodgkin lymphoma made up the trial cohort, and each patient's best overall response was complete response, partial response or progressive disease. In the multi-cohort phase II CheckMate 205 trial, trial patients received single-agent nivolumab. An independent review committee assessed best overall response by applying the 2007 International Working Group response criteria. Trial PBMCs were collected immediately before nivolumab initiation (C1D1) and during therapy at cycle 2 day 1 and cycle 4 day 1. Peripheral blood was collected in 8 mL Vacutainer Cell Preparation Tubes, from which PBMCs were isolated by centrifugation and then cryopreserved.

Overall study outcomes, separate from this receptor: Lower diversity was observed in patients in whom nivolumab was started less than 1 year after ASCT, and these patients were excluded from later analyses so that confounding by immune reconstitution would be avoided. A significant rise by C4D1 was seen in CD4+ but not CD8+ TCR diversity (p=0.0027 vs p=0.16), with the rise being most apparent in complete responders (p=0.02). Baseline TCR diversity was reported to be lower in newly diagnosed patients than in healthy donors and to be lower still in relapsed/refractory patients. Among trial patients, those achieving complete response had baseline diversity similar to that of newly diagnosed patients, while diversity was significantly lower in partial responders and progressors. The study covered only a single clinical trial cohort, and the causes of the repertoire differences, possibly disease activity or prior therapy, were still not defined.

The Qiagen DNeasy kit was used to extract genomic DNA from unsorted PBMCs and from the negatively selected CD4+ and CD8+ fractions. Using primers that anneal to V and J segments, immunoSEQ multiplex PCR amplified the TCR beta CDR3 regions. A synthetic immune receptor repertoire was used to minimize amplification bias, and any residual bias was removed computationally once sequencing was done. The authors processed their data as follows. Custom Python scripts were used to quantify repertoire diversity as the Shannon entropy index. The unsorted, CD4+ and CD8+ repertoires were each analyzed separately, with the exception of combined analyses, where CD4+ and CD8+ sequences were merged in silico. A clone was considered expanded if an increase in frequency of at least 2-fold after treatment relative to C1D1 was found, and a pseudocount of 0.5 was applied to clones undetected at baseline. Singleton clones were defined as clones with 0 or 1 copy at C1D1, and non-singleton clones were defined as clones with 2 or more copies. Clones expanded in unsorted samples were annotated as CD4+, CD8+ or unknown by matching protein sequences in sorted samples from the same patient. Diversity changes from C1D1 to C4D1 were tested in paired samples using Wilcoxon tests. TCRdb provides this immuneACCESS table in a form limited to in-frame rearrangements. Some clones are lacking; in checked studies, under half of them reflect an unresolved V gene, and why the rest are absent is not known. The V and J calls and clone size come from that table; D and trimming were worked out from the DNA. The sample table contains tens of thousands of clones; only one count was recorded for approximately 89% of them. The ten largest clonotypes hold about 10% of the sample.

Spanning cysteine to phenylalanine, the CDR3 consists of 15 amino acids. Here the CDR3 DNA is all that survives: 45 bases in frame from base 1. Based on the germline V gene, the CDR1 and CDR2 sequences are MDHEN and SYDVKM. Relative to germline, V is 5 bases shorter and J is 11 bases shorter, with 22 bases between their ends. The specimen comprised peripheral blood mononuclear cells (PBMCs), sampled before the second cycle of nivolumab. Rearrangement joined TRBV28 to TRBJ2-1, with TRBD1 perhaps the D gene, on 5 matching bases. The sequence came from a human donor with classical Hodgkin lymphoma. The sequenced DNA is TGTGCCAGCAGTCCCGCCAGCCTGAAAGGGGATCAGCAGTTCTTC. Translated, it reads CASSPASLKGDQQFF.